This T cell receptor beta chain appears in the sequencing data of a study of blood T cells in healthy people across ages. Study results and limitations: CMV status of donors was unknown, possibly confounding expanded clonotype changes. Long-lived donors carried more naive CD4+ cells and greater diversity than aged donors.

Germline assignment: CDR1 GTSNPN and CDR2 SVGIG (reference sequence). The CDR3 contains 13 residues. V lost 3 bases and J lost 0, with 8 bases in between. Remarks on this clonotype: The antigen remains unidentified.

PBMCs numbering at least 6 million were isolated per sample. A J-beta primer mix and a sample-barcoded 5' primer were used in a second PCR of roughly 7 to 12 cycles. The template-switch adaptor was a 5' adaptor with 12 random nucleotides. It tagged each cDNA molecule. TCRdb re-analysed the 5' RACE reads in MiXCR, keeping a single row per CDR3 protein. The table includes 1 million or so distinct CDR3 sequences, more than 40% detected once. This TCR came from a woman aged 55 to 70 in good health. Sequencing was carried out using blood. The chain combines TRBV30 with TRBJ1-1; D ambiguous. DNA for the CDR3: TGTGCCTGGAGGACCTCTATGAACACTGAAGCTTTCTTT. Amino acid sequence: CAWRTSMNTEAFF.